Listed here is a single TCR beta chain. Its antigen is as yet unknown. This entry comes from a study of T-cell reconstitution after alpha-beta-depleted transplantation in children. Study-wide results and limits: At the one-year point after transplant, T-cell counts and TCRbeta diversity were found to come mostly from T cells that had been newly produced. Reportedly, only several hundred clones from non-depleted graft cells drove alpha-beta T-cell counts at about two months. Several patients had high TCRbeta diversity at day 60; it came from surviving recipient T cells and thymic progenitors.

The CDR3 contains 20 residues. Germline-derived CDR1 and CDR2 are SGHRS and YFSETQ. The V gene end was trimmed by 0 bases and the J gene end by 0 bases; junction bases not matched to a gene: 10. Preparing the TCRbeta library involved the use of unique molecular identifiers. TCRdb independently ran MiXCR on the PCR reads; one entry per CDR3 protein. The sample contains about a million distinct CDR3 sequences, roughly 29% of which appear only once. This sample comprised PBMCs, mostly from graft donor cells, obtained 360 days after TCRalphabeta/CD19-depleted stem cell transplant. This clonotype was obtained from a boy under three years old who had a stem cell transplant for SCID, so the T cells may come from the graft donor. The chain is built from TRBV5-1 and TRBJ2-2; TRBD2 aligns across 11 bases. The CDR3: CASSLGGGLAGYANTGELFF. In DNA form, the CDR3 reads TGCGCCAGCAGCTTGGGCGGTGGACTAGCGGGCTACGCGAACACCGGGGAGCTGTTTTTT. Based on the CDR3 plus reference TRBV5-1 and TRBJ2-2, the full variable domain is KAGVTQTPRYLIKTRGQQVTLSCSPISGHRSVSWYQQTPGQGLQFLFEYFSETQRNKGNFPGRFSGRQFSNSRSEMNVSTLELGDSALYLCASSLGGGLAGYANTGELFFGEGSRLTVL.